This is a list of T cell receptor beta chains from one sample in a study of control samples from healthy donors and cancer patients. Assay used: immunoSEQ multiplex PCR; TCRdb lists only in-frame clones, some missing. The sample holds about 73,000 clones, about nine tenths seen once. The sample comprised PBMCs. The receptors here all came from a man in his fifties or sixties with lung cancer. CDR3s include the opening cysteine and the closing phenylalanine or tryptophan. Fields, in order: V gene, D gene, clone size, J gene, CDR3 DNA, CDR3 protein. The D gene is left open where the match is weak. Size is stated for part of the rows, as once, few or many counts, or as a class when the clone is expanded.

V gene: TRBV10-3; D gene: TRBD2; clone size: medium-sized; J gene: TRBJ2-3; CDR3 DNA: TGTGCCACCGGGGAGGGAGCGGTCACAGATACGCAGTATTTT; CDR3 protein: CATGEGAVTDTQYF
V gene: TRBV4-2; D gene: NA; clone size: NA; J gene: TRBJ2-6; CDR3 DNA: TGTGCCAGCAGCCAGGCCGAAACCAGGGGAACAGGGGCCAACGTCCTGACTTTC; CDR3 protein: CASSQAETRGTGANVLTF
V gene: TRBV9; D gene: TRBD2; clone size: NA; J gene: TRBJ2-1; CDR3 DNA: TGTGCCAGCAGCGTGACCGGGACTAGCGCATGGGAGCAGTTCTTC; CDR3 protein: CASSVTGTSAWEQFF
V gene: TRBV24-1; D gene: NA; clone size: NA; J gene: TRBJ2-2; CDR3 DNA: TGTGCCACCAGTGATTTCGGCACCACCGGGGAGCTGTTTTTT; CDR3 protein: CATSDFGTTGELFF
V gene: TRBV4-2; D gene: NA; clone size: NA; J gene: TRBJ1-1; CDR3 DNA: TGTGCCAGCAGCCTAGGAGGCGAGGGTGAAGAGGCTTTCTTT; CDR3 protein: CASSLGGEGEEAFF
V gene: TRBV9; D gene: NA; clone size: NA; J gene: TRBJ2-2; CDR3 DNA: TGTGCCAGCAGCGGAGCTCTACTGAGCACCGGGGAGCTGTTTTTT; CDR3 protein: CASSGALLSTGELFF
V gene: TRBV10-3; D gene: NA; clone size: NA; J gene: TRBJ1-5; CDR3 DNA: TGTGCCATCAGTGACCCGGAGGGTAGGGCAAGTCAGCCCCAGCATTTT; CDR3 protein: CAISDPEGRASQPQHF
V gene: TRBV5-1; D gene: TRBD1; clone size: NA; J gene: TRBJ1-1; CDR3 DNA: TGCGCCAGCAGTGGCGGTCGGACAGGAGGGAACACTGAAGCTTTCTTT; CDR3 protein: CASSGGRTGGNTEAFF
V gene: TRBV7-6; D gene: NA; clone size: NA; J gene: TRBJ2-2; CDR3 DNA: TGTGCCAGCAGCTTGAGGAACCAGAACACCGGGGAGCTGTTTTTT; CDR3 protein: CASSLRNQNTGELFF
V gene: TRBV29-1; D gene: NA; clone size: NA; J gene: TRBJ2-3; CDR3 DNA: TGCAGCGGACGGGACAAGAGCACAGATACGCAGTATTTT; CDR3 protein: CSGRDKSTDTQYF
V gene: TRBV29-1; D gene: NA; clone size: NA; J gene: TRBJ2-4; CDR3 DNA: TGCAGCGTTGAGCAGGGTGTAAACATTCAGTACTTC; CDR3 protein: CSVEQGVNIQYF
V gene: TRBV5-4; D gene: NA; clone size: NA; J gene: TRBJ1-1; CDR3 DNA: TGTGCCAGCAGCCTGGAGTTGACTGAAGCTTTCTTT; CDR3 protein: CASSLELTEAFF
V gene: TRBV6-5; D gene: NA; clone size: NA; J gene: TRBJ1-6; CDR3 DNA: TGTGCCAGCAAGGGAGCGAGCAATTCACCCCTCCACTTT; CDR3 protein: CASKGASNSPLHF
V gene: TRBV11-2; D gene: NA; clone size: once; J gene: TRBJ1-1; CDR3 DNA: TGTGCCAGCAGCTTCCCTCAGGGGAGGGGCACTGAAGCTTTCTTT; CDR3 protein: CASSFPQGRGTEAFF
V gene: TRBV24-1; D gene: TRBD1; clone size: NA; J gene: TRBJ2-5; CDR3 DNA: TGTGCCACCAGAGACCCCTCCGGGACAGGGGGGGAAGAGACCCAGTACTTC; CDR3 protein: CATRDPSGTGGEETQYF
V gene: TRBV10-3; D gene: TRBD1; clone size: NA; J gene: TRBJ2-2; CDR3 DNA: TGTGCCATCACTTCGGGACAGGGTGGCACCGGGGAGCTGTTTTTT; CDR3 protein: CAITSGQGGTGELFF
V gene: TRBV3-1/TRBV3-2; D gene: NA; clone size: NA; J gene: TRBJ1-2; CDR3 DNA: TGTGCCAGCAGCCAACCCACCCCCTCGGGCCCTAGATGGGATGGCTACACCTTC; CDR3 protein: CASSQPTPSGPRWDGYTF
V gene: TRBV7-9; D gene: NA; clone size: NA; J gene: TRBJ1-2; CDR3 DNA: TGTGCCAGCAGCCCCTGGGACCAAAGTTATGGCTACACCTTC; CDR3 protein: CASSPWDQSYGYTF
V gene: TRBV5-4; D gene: TRBD2; clone size: NA; J gene: TRBJ2-5; CDR3 DNA: TGTGCCAGCAGCTTGGCTATCGTGGGTAGCGGGGGGGAGACCCAGTACTTC; CDR3 protein: CASSLAIVGSGGETQYF
V gene: TRBV25-1; D gene: NA; clone size: NA; J gene: TRBJ2-3; CDR3 DNA: TGTGCCAGCATGTACAGTGCGGCTATCACAGATACGCAGTATTTT; CDR3 protein: CASMYSAAITDTQYF
V gene: TRBV7-9; D gene: NA; clone size: NA; J gene: TRBJ1-6; CDR3 DNA: TGTGCCAGCAGCTCGACAGGTTATAATTCACCCCTCCACTTT; CDR3 protein: CASSSTGYNSPLHF
V gene: TRBV6-5; D gene: NA; clone size: NA; J gene: TRBJ2-2; CDR3 DNA: TGTGCCAGCAGTTACTCGAATGGGGGCGCAACCGGGGAGCTGTTTTTT; CDR3 protein: CASSYSNGGATGELFF
V gene: TRBV7-3; D gene: NA; clone size: NA; J gene: TRBJ1-1; CDR3 DNA: TGTGCCAGCAGCCCAGATTCAGGACAGAAAGCTTTCTTT; CDR3 protein: CASSPDSGQKAFF
V gene: TRBV10-2; D gene: NA; clone size: NA; J gene: TRBJ2-3; CDR3 DNA: TGCGCCAGCAGTCGGGGCACCGGCACAGATACGCAGTATTTT; CDR3 protein: CASSRGTGTDTQYF
V gene: TRBV5-8; D gene: TRBD1; clone size: NA; J gene: TRBJ2-3; CDR3 DNA: TGTGCCAGCAGCCCGGGACAGCTTAACACTTTGACAGATACGCAGTATTTT; CDR3 protein: CASSPGQLNTLTDTQYF
V gene: TRBV3-1/TRBV3-2; D gene: TRBD2; clone size: NA; J gene: TRBJ2-1; CDR3 DNA: TGTGCCAGCAGCCTATTTGGGGGGGCTAGCGGGGACAATGAGCAGTTCTTC; CDR3 protein: CASSLFGGASGDNEQFF
V gene: TRBV9; D gene: NA; clone size: NA; J gene: TRBJ2-2; CDR3 DNA: TGTGCCAGCAGCTCAGGGGGGTTGACCGGGGAGCTGTTTTTT; CDR3 protein: CASSSGGLTGELFF
V gene: TRBV7-4; D gene: TRBD1; clone size: NA; J gene: TRBJ1-5; CDR3 DNA: TGTGCCAGCAGCTCCCAGACAGGGGTAAGCAATCAGCCCCAGCATTTT; CDR3 protein: CASSSQTGVSNQPQHF
V gene: TRBV5-6; D gene: NA; clone size: NA; J gene: TRBJ2-5; CDR3 DNA: TGTGCCAGCAGCTTGGCGGGGACCCGGGAGACCCAGTACTTC; CDR3 protein: CASSLAGTRETQYF
V gene: TRBV10-3; D gene: TRBD1; clone size: NA; J gene: TRBJ1-5; CDR3 DNA: TGTGCCATCAGGGCGACAGGGGAAGCCTATCAGCCCCAGCATTTT; CDR3 protein: CAIRATGEAYQPQHF
V gene: TRBV9; D gene: NA; clone size: NA; J gene: TRBJ1-1; CDR3 DNA: TGTGCCAGCAGCGTATCGGTGAACACTGAAGCTTTCTTT; CDR3 protein: CASSVSVNTEAFF
V gene: TRBV5-1; D gene: NA; clone size: NA; J gene: TRBJ2-1; CDR3 DNA: TGCGCCAGCAGCTTGGCGGGCGGAAGCTCCTACAATGAGCAGTTCTTC; CDR3 protein: CASSLAGGSSYNEQFF
V gene: TRBV12-5; D gene: TRBD1; clone size: NA; J gene: TRBJ2-2; CDR3 DNA: TGTGCTAGTGGATTAGGACAGGATGGTGCCGGGGAGCTGTTTTTT; CDR3 protein: CASGLGQDGAGELFF
V gene: TRBV5-4; D gene: TRBD1; clone size: once; J gene: TRBJ1-2; CDR3 DNA: TGTGCCAGCAGCCCAGGGGGGCCTAACTATGGCTACACCTTC; CDR3 protein: CASSPGGPNYGYTF
V gene: TRBV24-1; D gene: TRBD1; clone size: NA; J gene: TRBJ2-1; CDR3 DNA: TGTGCCACCAGTGATTCCGGGACAGGCAACGTTTTGAAGCAGTTCTTC; CDR3 protein: CATSDSGTGNVLKQFF
V gene: TRBV7-8; D gene: NA; clone size: NA; J gene: TRBJ1-5; CDR3 DNA: TGTGCCAGCAGCTTAGATTTAGGACCCCAGCCCCAGCATTTT; CDR3 protein: CASSLDLGPQPQHF
V gene: TRBV2; D gene: NA; clone size: NA; J gene: TRBJ1-5; CDR3 DNA: TGTGCCAGCAGTGAAGGGGGCGGGCATCAGCCCCAGCATTTT; CDR3 protein: CASSEGGGHQPQHF
V gene: TRBV7-3; D gene: TRBD2; clone size: NA; J gene: TRBJ2-5; CDR3 DNA: TGTGCCAGCAGCTTAGCGGGGGGGCAGAAAGAGACCCAGTACTTC; CDR3 protein: CASSLAGGQKETQYF
V gene: TRBV6-5; D gene: NA; clone size: NA; J gene: TRBJ2-3; CDR3 DNA: TGTGCCAGCCGACACCGCCCGATAGGGACAGATACGCAGTATTTT; CDR3 protein: CASRHRPIGTDTQYF
V gene: TRBV5-1; D gene: NA; clone size: NA; J gene: TRBJ1-5; CDR3 DNA: TGCGCCAGCAGCTTGGAGGGGACCTCCAATCAGCCCCAGCATTTT; CDR3 protein: CASSLEGTSNQPQHF
V gene: TRBV5-8; D gene: TRBD1; clone size: once; J gene: TRBJ1-4; CDR3 DNA: TGTGCCAGCAGCTTGGGGGGACAGTCAACTAATGAAAAACTGTTTTTT; CDR3 protein: CASSLGGQSTNEKLFF
V gene: TRBV19; D gene: TRBD1; clone size: NA; J gene: TRBJ2-1; CDR3 DNA: TGTGCCAGTAGTTATGCCGGGGCAGGGGGCCTGAATGAGCAGTTCTTC; CDR3 protein: CASSYAGAGGLNEQFF
V gene: TRBV30; D gene: NA; clone size: NA; J gene: TRBJ1-1; CDR3 DNA: TGTGCCCGGAGTCCTCCGGGGGCTGAAGCTTTCTTT; CDR3 protein: CARSPPGAEAFF
V gene: TRBV4-2; D gene: NA; clone size: NA; J gene: TRBJ2-2; CDR3 DNA: TGTGCCAGCAGCCAAGAAGTAGGATCGAACACCGGGGAGCTGTTTTTT; CDR3 protein: CASSQEVGSNTGELFF
V gene: TRBV5-4; D gene: NA; clone size: NA; J gene: TRBJ1-2; CDR3 DNA: TGTGCCAGTCTCACATTTCCGGACTATGGCTACACCTTC; CDR3 protein: CASLTFPDYGYTF
V gene: TRBV10-1; D gene: NA; clone size: NA; J gene: TRBJ1-6; CDR3 DNA: TGCGCCAGCTCCGGACAGATTAATTCACCCCTCCACTTT; CDR3 protein: CASSGQINSPLHF
V gene: TRBV18; D gene: TRBD1; clone size: NA; J gene: TRBJ2-5; CDR3 DNA: TGTGCCAGCTCAGGGACAGGTGTACAGACCCAGTACTTC; CDR3 protein: CASSGTGVQTQYF
V gene: TRBV6-1; D gene: NA; clone size: NA; J gene: TRBJ2-3; CDR3 DNA: TGTGCCAGCAGTGAAGGGTGGGGCAGCACAGATACGCAGTATTTT; CDR3 protein: CASSEGWGSTDTQYF
V gene: TRBV5-5; D gene: NA; clone size: NA; J gene: TRBJ2-7; CDR3 DNA: TGTGCCAGCAGCTTGGGCATGCAGGCCTACGAGCAGTACTTC; CDR3 protein: CASSLGMQAYEQYF
V gene: TRBV5-5; D gene: NA; clone size: large; J gene: TRBJ2-7; CDR3 DNA: TGTGCCAGCAGCTTGAGAGGGGCGGACTACGAGCAGTACTTC; CDR3 protein: CASSLRGADYEQYF
V gene: TRBV6-1; D gene: NA; clone size: NA; J gene: TRBJ2-6; CDR3 DNA: TGTGCCAGCCATCAGACCTCTGGGGCCAACGTCCTGACTTTC; CDR3 protein: CASHQTSGANVLTF
V gene: TRBV18; D gene: NA; clone size: few; J gene: TRBJ1-1; CDR3 DNA: TGTGCCAGCTCACTGGATACCCTGGACACTGAAGCTTTCTTT; CDR3 protein: CASSLDTLDTEAFF
V gene: TRBV30; D gene: NA; clone size: NA; J gene: TRBJ1-1; CDR3 DNA: TGTGCCTGGACCTCGTACAGGCCGGAGACTGAAGCTTTCTTT; CDR3 protein: CAWTSYRPETEAFF
V gene: TRBV6-5; D gene: TRBD1; clone size: NA; J gene: TRBJ2-3; CDR3 DNA: TGTGCCAGCAGGCCGGGACAGGGGGGCACAGATACGCAGTATTTT; CDR3 protein: CASRPGQGGTDTQYF